The 31 T cell receptor beta chains below all came from one sample that was sequenced in a study of blood T cell repertoires in COVID-19. Method: immunoSEQ multiplex PCR; TCRdb's copy keeps in-frame clones and lacks some. Found here are about 240,000 clones, around four fifths of them singletons; the top ten hold 3.6%. Sequencing input: PBMCs or T cells enriched from blood (not recorded which). The receptors shown here come from a woman aged 40 to 55 who had been exposed to COVID-19.

Concerning this clone: One junction end disagrees with the germline gene, perhaps due to a read error. This chain uses TRBV7-7 with TRBJ2-1, with a weak D call TRBD2 (5 bases). CDR1 SSHAT and CDR2 FNYEAQ come from the germline V gene (reference sequence). This CDR3 is 14 amino acids long. The CDR3 protein is CASSLAGGGNEQFF. The CDR3 coding sequence is TGTGCTAGCAGCTTAGCCGGAGGAGGCAATGAGCAGTTCTTC.

This clone has just a few counts. This rearrangement joins TRBV29-1 to TRBJ1-2; 11 positions match TRBD1. The CDR3 has 15 amino acids. Germline V gives CDR1 SQVTM, CDR2 ANQGSEA. The junction had 7 bases not matched to a gene; V was cut back by 7 bases and J by 0 bases. The CDR3 nucleotides are TGCAGCGCTGGGACAGGGGGGACCACTAACTATGGCTACACCTTC. This gives the protein CSAGTGGTTNYGYTF.

V usage is TRBV6-1 and J usage is TRBJ1-5, with 10 positions matching TRBD1. J lost 1 base, V lost 1 base, and 1 base had no gene match. CDR1 and CDR2 (germline): MNHNS, SASEGT. The CDR3 length is 16 residues. The CDR3 DNA reads TGTGCCAGCAGTGAAGGGACAGGGGGAAGCAATCAGCCCCAGCATTTT. Translation: CASSEGTGGSNQPQHF.

The genes are TRBV15 and TRBJ1-3, with D perhaps TRBD1 (6 bases). CDR1 is LNHNV and CDR2 is YYDKDF in the germline V gene (reference sequence). The CDR3 is made up of 18 amino acids. Trimming left V 0 bases short and J 0 bases short, with 15 bases between. CDR3 region: CATSRDYGTTSSGNTIYF. CDR3 sequence (DNA): TGTGCCACCAGCAGAGATTACGGGACAACAAGCTCTGGAAACACCATATATTTT.

The V call is TRBV29-1, the J call TRBJ2-3; D perhaps matches TRBD2 (6 bases). This CDR3 comprises 14 residues. Trimming pared 5 bases from V and 2 bases from J, leaving 14 bases between. Germline assignment: CDR1 SQVTM and CDR2 ANQGSEA. Written as DNA, the CDR3 is TGCAGCGTTAAGATGGACTACCTCACAGATACGCAGTATTTT. This translates into CSVKMDYLTDTQYF.

The chain is built from TRBV6-2 or TRBV6-3 and TRBJ1-4; a weak D match, TRBD1 (5 bases). Germline V gene data show CDR1 as MNHEY and CDR2 as SVGEGT. Trimming cost V 4 bases and J 12 bases, with 15 bases left between them. This CDR3 spans 13 amino acids. The CDR3 spells CASSSTRVLELFF. CDR3 DNA sequence: TGTGCCAGCAGTTCGACCAGGGTTTTAGAACTGTTTTTT.

The chain joins TRBV7-3 to TRBJ2-5; weak D call: TRBD2 (5 bases). This CDR3 spans 13 amino acids. Between the trimmed V and J ends, which lost 3 bases and 5 bases, there was a span of 10 bases. Germline loops: CDR1 SGHTA, CDR2 FQGTGA. CDR3 DNA: TGTGCCAGCAGCTTCGAATGGGAGGAGACCCAGTACTTC. It encodes CASSFEWEETQYF.

The V call is TRBV11-2, the J call TRBJ1-3, with D hard to call. The CDR3 runs to 12 residues. Looked up from germline, CDR1 is SGHAT and CDR2 is FQNNGV. Trimming shortened V by 6 bases and J by 4 bases, and 7 bases separated the two germline ends. CDR3: CASSFEGNTIYF. DNA of the CDR3: TGTGCCAGCAGTTTTGAGGGAAACACCATATATTTT.

This clone was observed a few times. The V gene is TRBV2, the J gene TRBJ2-7, with D tentatively TRBD2 (6 bases). The length of the CDR3 is 15 residues. Germline V CDR1 and CDR2: SNHLY, FYNNEI. Trimming left V 3 bases short and J 2 bases short, with 14 bases between. CDR3 region: CASSDSGAGPYEQYF. CDR3 nucleotide sequence: TGTGCCAGCAGTGATTCCGGAGCGGGCCCCTACGAGCAGTACTTC.

V and J are TRBV11-3 and TRBJ2-3; TRBD2 matches at 14 bases. The trim removed 1 base at V and 0 bases at J, leaving 6 bases unmatched. The CDR3 consists of 19 residues. Germline V gene sequence: CDR1 SGHNT, CDR2 YENEEA. CDR3 DNA: TGTGCCAGCAGCTTAGGACTGGGACTAGCGGGGGTTAGCACAGATACGCAGTATTTT. This encodes CASSLGLGLAGVSTDTQYF.

The chain is built from TRBV6-6 and TRBJ1-5; D uncertain. The length of the CDR3 is 15 residues. CDR1 MNHNY and CDR2 SVGAGI come from the germline V gene (reference sequence). V gave up 0 bases and J gave up 3 bases, with 9 bases separating them. The CDR3 DNA follows: TGTGCCAGCAGTTACTCGGTACAGAACAATCAGCCCCAGCATTTT. It yields the protein CASSYSVQNNQPQHF.

The rearrangement links TRBV28 to TRBJ2-3, with 11 bases matching TRBD2. This CDR3 has 19 amino acids. From germline, CDR1 is MDHEN and CDR2 SYDVKM. The V and J ends lost 1 base and 1 base, in that order; junction bases with no gene match: 10. The CDR3 DNA is TGTGCCAGCAGTTTATTGGGTGTGTTTAGCGGGGGGGGCACAGATACGCAGTATTTT. Translation gives CASSLLGVFSGGGTDTQYF.

V is TRBV28 and J is TRBJ1-4, with D uncertain. The CDR3 totals 15 residues. Germline V gives CDR1 MDHEN, CDR2 SYDVKM. V lost 5 bases and J lost 8, with 18 bases in between. Here the CDR3 DNA reads TGTGCCAGCAGTCCCGGGGTCCTAATGGGGGAAAAACTGTTTTTT. Amino acids: CASSPGVLMGEKLFF.

The chain employs TRBV9 and TRBJ2-7; a weak D match, TRBD1 (6 bases). With 4 bases removed from V and 2 bases from J, the gap between germline ends came to 13 bases. Germline CDR1 is SGDLS and CDR2 is YYNGEE. The CDR3 extends over 14 amino acids. This CDR3 is CASSPEDRTYEQYF. CDR3 DNA: TGTGCCAGCAGCCCTGAGGACAGAACCTACGAGCAGTACTTC.

This chain links TRBV6-2 or TRBV6-3 with TRBJ2-7, with no clear D. Germline CDR1 reads MNHEY; CDR2 reads SVGEGT. V dropped 5 bases and J dropped 0 bases, with 5 bases sitting between them. This CDR3 is built from 12 residues. In nucleotides, the CDR3 is TGTGCCAGCAGTCTGAGCTCCTACGAGCAGTACTTC. As protein: CASSLSSYEQYF.

The chain is built from TRBV19 and TRBJ1-5, with D perhaps TRBD1 (5 bases). Between the trimmed V and J ends, which lost 3 bases and 0 bases, there was a span of 9 bases. CDR1 is LNHDA, CDR2 SQIVND, per germline (reference sequence). The CDR3 sequence is 15 residues long. The CDR3 protein is CASSIYRYSNQPQHF. CDR3 nucleotides: TGTGCCAGTAGTATTTACAGGTATAGCAATCAGCCCCAGCATTTT.

The CDR3 sequence is CASSTGAREKLFF. The CDR3 DNA follows: TGCGCCAGTAGTACAGGGGCGCGTGAAAAACTGTTTTTT. The V call is TRBV5-1, the J call TRBJ1-4; 7 nucleotides align to TRBD1. V trimming: 8 bases; J trimming: 7 bases; junction bases outside the gene matches: 8. The CDR3 loop spans 13 amino acids. Germline CDR1 SGHRS, CDR2 YFSETQ.

The gene calls are TRBV28 and TRBJ1-1; 9 bases map to TRBD1. The V segment lost 5 bases and the J segment 3 bases; nucleotides outside the gene matches: 13. CDR3 size: 17 residues. Germline V gives CDR1 MDHEN, CDR2 SYDVKM. The chain's CDR3 is CASSPGQGWGYYTEAFF. DNA for the CDR3: TGTGCCAGCAGTCCGGGACAGGGTTGGGGTTATTACACTGAAGCTTTCTTT.

This clone came up once. The chain has TRBV4-2 and TRBJ2-1, with TRBD2 identical over 8 bases. With V trimmed by 4 bases and J by 0 bases, 11 bases remained unmatched. The CDR3 totals 18 residues. In germline, CDR1 is LGHNA, CDR2 YNFKEQ. CDR3 sequence reads: CASSPTPGRGASYNEQFF. Written as DNA, the CDR3 is TGTGCCAGCAGCCCTACCCCCGGGCGGGGGGCCTCCTACAATGAGCAGTTCTTC.

The genes are TRBV6-5 and TRBJ2-7, with 7 bases that match TRBD1. Germline V gene data show CDR1 as MNHEY and CDR2 as SVGAGI. V dropped 6 bases and J dropped 2; count of bases not matched to a gene: 10. The CDR3 has 15 residues. The CDR3 DNA follows: TGTGCCAGCAGACTACGACAGGGTGCCCCCTACGAGCAGTACTTC. Its translation: CASRLRQGAPYEQYF.

The chain employs TRBV7-2 and TRBJ2-7, with a weak D call TRBD2 (6 bases). The CDR3 length is 15 residues. V was clipped by 5 bases and J by 2 bases, with 16 bases between them. Germline values: CDR1 SGHTA, CDR2 FQGNSA. CDR3 region: CASSGGAGTPYEQYF. As DNA, the CDR3 is TGTGCCAGCAGCGGGGGTGCGGGGACTCCCTACGAGCAGTACTTC.

This CDR3 reads CASSRTGGAENSPLHF. As DNA, the CDR3 is TGTGCCAGCAGTCGAACAGGGGGCGCGGAGAATTCACCCCTCCACTTT. The chain has TRBV27 and TRBJ1-6; 9 bases map to TRBD1. In germline, CDR1 is MNHEY, CDR2 SMNVEV (reference sequence). CDR3 size: 16 residues. The V and J ends lost 5 bases and 7 bases, in that order; junction bases with no gene match: 9.

The gene calls are TRBV27 and TRBJ2-1; perhaps TRBD2 as D (6 bases). The CDR3 consists of 14 residues. The germline V and J ends were trimmed by 1 base and 3 bases, with 7 bases remaining between them. In germline, CDR1 is MNHEY, CDR2 SMNVEV (reference sequence). CDR3 DNA sequence: TGTGCCAGCAGTTTATGGGGGGTCTACAATGAGCAGTTCTTC. Its protein is CASSLWGVYNEQFF.

The V and J genes are TRBV15 and TRBJ2-3; D remains ambiguous. This CDR3 region has 13 residues. Germline values: CDR1 LNHNV, CDR2 YYDKDF (reference sequence). V was clipped by 6 bases and J by 0 bases, with 7 bases between them. The DNA for the CDR3 is TGTGCCACCAGTCTTATTAGCACAGATACGCAGTATTTT. Its translation: CATSLISTDTQYF. The full variable domain, its missing parts supplied by reference TRBV15 and TRBJ2-3, is DAMVIQNPRYQVTQFGKPVTLSCSQTLNHNVMYWYQQKSSQAPKLLFHYYDKDFNNEADTPDNFQSRRPNTSFCFLDIRSPGLGDTAMYLCATSLISTDTQYFGPGTRLTVL.

This chain uses TRBV7-8 with TRBJ2-5; perhaps TRBD2 as D (6 bases). Trimming removed 5 bases at V and 2 bases at J, with 15 bases between. CDR1 and CDR2 (germline): SGHVS, FQNEAQ. This CDR3 comprises 15 residues. The CDR3 here is CASSADWDFQETQYF. The CDR3 DNA reads as TGTGCCAGCAGCGCCGATTGGGACTTTCAAGAGACCCAGTACTTC.

As for this clone: At the DNA level, this CDR3 is encoded by other sequences in the same sample as well. The chain carries TRBV11-2 and TRBJ1-4; tentative D call: TRBD1 (5 bases). The germline V and J ends were trimmed by 0 bases and 6 bases, with 8 bases remaining between them. Germline CDR1 reads SGHAT; CDR2 reads FQNNGV. The CDR3 consists of 14 residues. CDR3 nucleotide sequence: TGTGCCAGCAGCTTAGATAGGGGTGATGAAAAACTGTTTTTT. Translated, it gives CASSLDRGDEKLFF.

The gene calls are TRBV20-1 and TRBJ1-1; the D is unclear. This CDR3 has 13 residues. Germline loops: CDR1 DFQATT, CDR2 SNEGSKA (reference sequence). The ends were cut back, 6 bases at V and 6 bases at J, with 17 bases in the middle. In nucleotides, the CDR3 is TGCAGTGCCAGTAAGGGCGAGGGCCCTGAAGCTTTCTTT. Its protein is CSASKGEGPEAFF.

The chain employs TRBV10-3 and TRBJ2-7; 11 bases agree with TRBD1. The CDR3 spans 15 residues. Germline V lookup: CDR1 ENHRY, CDR2 SYGVKD. The trim removed 3 bases at V and 5 bases at J, leaving 6 bases unmatched. In DNA, the CDR3 is TGTGCCATCAGTGATGAGGGACAGGGGGACGACGAGCAGTACTTC. It translates to CAISDEGQGDDEQYF.

The J gene is TRBJ2-5, the V gene TRBV28; D remains unclear. Germline V gene lookup returns CDR1 MDHEN and CDR2 SYDVKM. Trimming cost V 7 bases and J 4 bases, with 10 bases left between them. The CDR3 has 12 residues. The CDR3 DNA reads as TGTGCCAGCATGCTATCTACAGAGACCCAGTACTTC. Translating gives CASMLSTETQYF.

V is TRBV18 and J is TRBJ2-1, with a weak D call TRBD1 (5 bases). Germline V gives CDR1 KGHSH, CDR2 LQKENI. This CDR3 is built from 16 residues. V was cut by 3 bases and J by 0 bases, with 12 bases left in between. The CDR3 region has the DNA TGTGCCAGCTCACCCCCGAAGGGGTTCTCCTACAATGAGCAGTTCTTC. It is translated as CASSPPKGFSYNEQFF.

This chain links TRBV7-9 with TRBJ2-5, with 7 bases matching TRBD1. The CDR3 spans 13 residues. The V gene's germline CDR1 is SEHNR and CDR2 FQNEAQ (reference sequence). The V gene end was trimmed by 5 bases and the J gene end by 5 bases; junction bases not matched to a gene: 5. The CDR3 sequence: CASSLGGSETQYF. CDR3 coding DNA: TGTGCCAGCAGCCTAGGGGGCAGCGAGACCCAGTACTTC. Using reference TRBV7-9 and TRBJ2-5 for the parts outside the CDR3, the full variable domain is DTGVSQNPRHKITKRGQNVTFRCDPISEHNRLYWYRQTLGQGPEFLTYFQNEAQLEKSRLLSDRFSAERPKGSFSTLEIQRTEQGDSAMYLCASSLGGSETQYFGPGTRLLVL.